Below, 6 T cell receptor beta chains from the same sample are listed, as sequenced in a study of CD8 T cells in Susac syndrome. RNA, at about 0.5 to 1 ug, was reverse transcribed with random hexamers. One entry per CDR3 protein results from TCRdb running MiXCR on the immunoSEQ multiplex PCR reads. The table shows tens of thousands of distinct CDR3 sequences, with just under 95% occurring only once. What was sequenced was CD4+ T cells from PBMCs. These receptors came from a human donor with Susac syndrome.

CDR3 in amino acids: CASSRQSMNTEAFF. The CDR3 DNA follows: TGTGCCAGCAGTAGACAGAGCATGAACACTGAAGCTTTCTTT. This chain connects TRBV25-1 to TRBJ1-1, with D possibly TRBD1 on 5 matching bases. The V and J ends lost 5 bases and 0 bases respectively, with 10 bases between them. The CDR3 covers 14 residues. Germline assignment: CDR1 MGHDK and CDR2 SYGVNS.

This sequence joins TRBV4-1 and TRBJ1-6, with no clear D. CDR1 is MGHRA, CDR2 YSYEKL, per germline. V was shortened by 0 bases and J by 7 bases, with 10 bases between the two germline ends. This CDR3 is built from 15 residues. CDR3 bases: TGCGCCAGCAGCCAAGACGCAACGGAAAATTCACCCCTCCACTTT. It specifies CASSQDATENSPLHF.

This sequence joins TRBV5-1 and TRBJ2-3; D call uncertain. Trimming took off 4 bases at V and 0 bases at J, with 12 bases between the two ends. The CDR3 has 15 residues. Germline assignment: CDR1 SGHRS and CDR2 YFSETQ. CDR3 protein: CASSPDAPSTDTQYF. The CDR3 DNA is TGCGCCAGCAGCCCGGACGCACCTAGCACAGATACGCAGTATTTT.

The V call is TRBV7-2, the J call TRBJ2-3, with D possibly TRBD1 on 6 matching bases. Between the trimmed V and J ends, which lost 3 bases and 4 bases, there was a span of 8 bases. The CDR3 spans 13 residues. The germline gives CDR1 SGHTA, CDR2 FQGNSA. CDR3 sequence (DNA): TGTGCCAGCAGCTTTCAGGGGCCAGATACGCAGTATTTT. This gives the protein CASSFQGPDTQYF.

The chain carries TRBV7-7 and TRBJ2-5, with D tentatively TRBD1 or TRBD2 (6 bases each). The CDR3 contains 14 residues. The germline V and J ends were trimmed by 2 bases and 2 bases, with 9 bases remaining between them. Germline CDR1 SSHAT, CDR2 FNYEAQ (reference sequence). CDR3 in amino acids: CASSLTGAQETQYF. For the CDR3, the DNA is TGTGCCAGCAGCTTAACGGGGGCTCAAGAGACCCAGTACTTC.

The J gene is TRBJ2-7, the V gene TRBV11-2; 7 bases agree with TRBD1. The CDR3 runs 13 residues. The germline V gene has CDR1 SGHAT and CDR2 FQNNGV. The junction had 10 bases not matched to a gene; V was cut back by 5 bases and J by 9 bases. The CDR3 loop is CASSRDRELGQYF. Here the CDR3 DNA reads TGTGCCAGCAGCCGCGACAGGGAACTTGGGCAGTACTTC.